This TCR beta chain was identified in a study of T cells in Graves' hyperthyroidism and ophthalmopathy. Study-wide context: At initial diagnosis, before any treatment had begun, peripheral blood was obtained.

RNA transcripts were the template for amplifying TCR beta CDR3 regions. HTBI primers were employed in a first-round RT-PCR of the TCR CDR3. From the multiplex PCR reads, TCRdb called clonotypes with MiXCR, one entry per CDR3 protein. In the table there are around 350,000 distinct CDR3 sequences, roughly 15% of which are singletons. The length of the CDR3 is 16 residues. Looked up from germline, CDR1 is PRHDT and CDR2 is FYEKMQ (reference sequence). Note on this clonotype: This sequence may be a read error, since a much larger clone differs from it by one base.

V usage is TRBV13 and J usage is TRBJ2-4; D assignment may be TRBD1 or TRBD2 (6 bases each). The DNA end favors TRBJ2-1, so the J call may be wrong. The source is a woman aged 25 to 45 with Graves' ophthalmopathy. Sequencing was performed on blood. CDR3 nucleotides: TGTGCCAGCAGCACCCCCGGGGGCGTTGGTAAAAACATTCAGTTCTTC. The encoded protein is CASSTPGGVGKNIQFF.